This T cell receptor (beta chain) was retrieved from a study of blood T cell repertoires in COVID-19. TCRdb's table, derived via immunoSEQ multiplex PCR, lists solely in-frame clones and lacks some. The repertoire has 200,000 to 250,000 clones, 65% to 85% of them found once; the top ten carry about 3.4%. CDR1 and CDR2 from the germline V gene are SEHNR and FQNEAQ (reference sequence). There are 17 residues in the CDR3. Losses at the gene ends were 5 bases for V and 1 base for J; bases not matched to a gene: 8. The specimen sequenced was PBMCs or T cells enriched from blood (not recorded which). The receptor's source is a woman aged 55-69 years who had recovered from COVID-19. V gene TRBV7-9 combines with J gene TRBJ2-4; 10 nucleotides line up with TRBD1. The CDR3 protein is CASSDRQGADAKNIQYF. As DNA, the CDR3 is TGTGCCAGCAGCGACCGACAGGGGGCAGATGCCAAAAACATTCAGTACTTC.